The 15 T cell receptor beta chains presented below share a single source sample, sequenced in a study of blood T cells in healthy people across ages. A J-beta primer mix and a sample-barcoded 5' primer were used in a second PCR of roughly 7 to 12 cycles. TCRdb reprocessed the 5' RACE reads via MiXCR and lists one record per CDR3 protein. The sample records around 870,000 distinct CDR3 sequences, 25% to 30% being singletons. Source material: blood. Receptor source: a woman of 80 years or more in good health.

The chain links TRBV12-5 to TRBJ2-1; 10 nucleotides line up with TRBD1. Trimming cost V 8 bases and J 7 bases; bases outside gene matches: 8. The germline V gene has CDR1 LGHNT and CDR2 FRNRAP. This CDR3 comprises 14 residues. This CDR3 reads CASTRQGAWNEQFF. In nucleotides, the CDR3 is TGTGCTAGTACAAGACAGGGGGCTTGGAATGAGCAGTTCTTC.

V usage is TRBV20-1 and J usage is TRBJ1-6; the D gene is possibly TRBD1 (6 bases). V was shortened by 3 bases and J by 3 bases, with 15 bases between the two germline ends. The CDR3 contains 16 residues. Per germline, CDR1 DFQATT and CDR2 SNEGSKA (reference sequence). The CDR3 loop reads CSARAGGQIYNSPLHF. The CDR3 region has the DNA TGCAGTGCTAGGGCGGGGGGCCAAATCTATAATTCACCCCTCCACTTT.

The CDR3 DNA follows: TGTGCCAGCAATGAGGGACAGGTGACCACCGGGGAGCTGTTTTTT. Protein product: CASNEGQVTTGELFF. The rearrangement uses TRBV6-5 and TRBJ2-2; TRBD1 aligns across 8 bases. J lost 4 bases, V lost 7 bases, and 8 bases had no gene match. The CDR3 is made up of 15 amino acids. Germline V CDR1 and CDR2: MNHEY, SVGAGI.

This clonotype was counted only a few times. A much larger clonotype is one base distant, so this may be a read error. The chain has TRBV12-3 or TRBV12-4 and TRBJ2-5; D may match TRBD1 or TRBD2 (5 bases each). V dropped 3 bases and J dropped 4 bases, with 12 bases sitting between them. This CDR3 is built from 14 residues. CDR3 amino acids: CASSFPGRRETQYF. For the CDR3, the DNA is TGTGCCAGCAGTTTTCCGGGACGTCGAGAGACCCAGTACTTC.

This clonotype was seen a few times. The J gene is TRBJ2-3, the V gene TRBV20-1, with 7 bases matching TRBD2. The trim removed 7 bases at V and 1 base at J, leaving 2 bases unmatched. The CDR3 covers 12 residues. The germline gives CDR1 DFQATT, CDR2 SNEGSKA (reference sequence). As DNA, the CDR3 is TGCAGTGAACGGGGGGGCACAGATACGCAGTATTTT. It encodes CSERGGTDTQYF.

The table lists this clonotype with a few counts. The CDR3 region is CAGARGGNEKLFF. CDR3 sequence (DNA): TGTGCCGGCGCAAGGGGTGGTAATGAAAAACTGTTTTTT. The rearrangement uses TRBV2 and TRBJ1-4; TRBD1 is a possible D gene (5 bases). Trimming pared 11 bases from V and 4 bases from J, leaving 14 bases between. The CDR3 sequence is 13 residues long. Germline V gives CDR1 SNHLY, CDR2 FYNNEI.

At least ten counts were recorded for this clonotype. The genes are TRBV12-3 or TRBV12-4 and TRBJ1-4; no clear D. V was pared by 3 bases and J by 7 bases, with 15 bases between. The CDR3 is made up of 15 amino acids. This chain's CDR3 is CASSLGVGRGEKLFF. The CDR3 DNA follows: TGTGCCAGCAGTTTGGGAGTCGGGCGAGGTGAAAAACTGTTTTTT.

J is TRBJ2-5 and V is TRBV10-1, with D unclear. V lost 6 bases and J lost 4, with 12 bases in between. Per germline, CDR1 WNHNN and CDR2 SYGVQD (reference sequence). The CDR3 runs to 13 residues. The CDR3 sequence is CASSHDTRETQYF. The CDR3 DNA follows: TGCGCCAGCAGCCACGACACTCGAGAGACCCAGTACTTC.

In this sample, this clonotype turned up a few times. One base away lies a much larger clone, so this may be a sequencing read error. CDR3 sequence reads: CASSRAGGGVYNEQFF. CDR3 DNA sequence: TGTGCCAGCAGTCGGGCTGGTGGTGGTGTTTACAATGAGCAGTTCTTC. V is TRBV6-6 and J is TRBJ2-1; D remains unclear. Trimming stripped 5 bases from V and 4 bases from J, with 18 bases between. Germline V gene sequence: CDR1 MNHNY, CDR2 SVGAGI (reference sequence). The CDR3 runs to 16 residues.

As concerns this clonotype: An end of the junction does not agree with germline; a read error may underlie this. The chain recombines TRBV5-1 with TRBJ1-1, with D possibly being TRBD1 (5 bases). Germline V gives CDR1 SGHRS, CDR2 YFSETQ. The CDR3 is 17 residues long. The CDR3 DNA reads as TGCGCCAGCAGCCCCTCGGGGGACGGGGCCATGAACACCGAAGCTTTCTTT. It is translated as CASSPSGDGAMNTEAFF.

The J gene is TRBJ2-1, the V gene TRBV7-2; 7 bases align to TRBD1. The CDR3 sequence is 15 residues long. Germline V gene sequence: CDR1 SGHTA, CDR2 FQGNSA. V shed 0 bases and J 6 bases; nucleotides not matched to a gene: 5. CDR3: CASSLATGLCNEQFF. In DNA form, the CDR3 reads TGTGCCAGCAGCTTAGCGACAGGGCTATGCAATGAGCAGTTCTTC.

About this clonotype itself: Being one base from a much bigger clone, this may be a read error. This rearrangement joins TRBV20-1 to TRBJ2-3; TRBD1 agrees at 7 bases. V was pared by 6 bases and J by 0 bases, with 12 bases of the junction left unmatched. This CDR3 has 16 residues. Looked up from germline, CDR1 is DFQATT and CDR2 is SNEGSKA (reference sequence). The CDR3 loop is CSATKTGTESTDTQYF. The DNA of the CDR3 is TGCAGTGCCACAAAAACCGGGACAGAGAGCACAGATACGCAGTATTTT.

There are many counts of this clonotype. V usage is TRBV20-1 and J usage is TRBJ1-2, with 7 bases aligning to TRBD1. CDR3 size: 16 residues. Unmatched junction bases numbered 7, after V lost 0 bases and J lost 0 bases. CDR1 and CDR2 (germline): DFQATT, SNEGSKA (reference sequence). Here the CDR3 reads CSARDYRGTANYGYTF. For the CDR3, the DNA is TGCAGTGCTAGAGATTATCGGGGGACAGCTAACTATGGCTACACCTTC.

This chain links TRBV7-9 with TRBJ1-1; weak D call: TRBD1 (5 bases). Per germline, CDR1 SEHNR and CDR2 FQNEAQ (reference sequence). The CDR3 loop spans 16 amino acids. The V end lost 4 bases, the J end lost 2 bases, and 17 bases lay between the germline ends. The CDR3 reads CASSSYHGTVNTEAFF. Here the CDR3 DNA reads TGTGCCAGCAGCTCCTACCATGGGACGGTCAACACTGAAGCTTTCTTT.

As to this clonotype: This may come from a read error, since a much larger clone is one base off. The chain couples TRBV12-5 to TRBJ2-5; TRBD1 is a possible D gene (5 bases). CDR1 LGHNT and CDR2 FRNRAP come from the germline V gene. This CDR3 spans 12 amino acids. V dropped 3 bases and J dropped 11 bases, with 13 bases sitting between them. This CDR3 reads CASGLGEVEQYF. The CDR3 coding sequence is TGTGCTAGTGGTTTAGGGGAAGTTGAGCAGTACTTC.